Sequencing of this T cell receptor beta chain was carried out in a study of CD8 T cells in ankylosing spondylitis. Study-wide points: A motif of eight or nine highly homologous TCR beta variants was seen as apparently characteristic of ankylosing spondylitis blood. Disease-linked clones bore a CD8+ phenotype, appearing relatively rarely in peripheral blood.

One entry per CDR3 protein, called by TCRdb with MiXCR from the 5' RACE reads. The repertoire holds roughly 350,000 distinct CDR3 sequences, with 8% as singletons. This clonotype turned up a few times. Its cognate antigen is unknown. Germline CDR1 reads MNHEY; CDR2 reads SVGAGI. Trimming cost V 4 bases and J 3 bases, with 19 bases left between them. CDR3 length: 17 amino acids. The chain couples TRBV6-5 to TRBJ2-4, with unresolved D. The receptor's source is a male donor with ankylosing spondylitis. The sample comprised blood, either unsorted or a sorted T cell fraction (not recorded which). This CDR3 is CASSSHDSSPGKNIQYF. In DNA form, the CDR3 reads TGTGCCAGCAGTTCCCACGACTCCAGCCCGGGCAAAAACATTCAGTACTTC.